A single sample is the source of the 18 T cell receptor beta chains below, sequenced in a study of blood T cell repertoires in COVID-19. Assay: immunoSEQ multiplex PCR; the TCRdb copy retains only in-frame clones and omits some. The data contain some 200,000 clones, roughly 88% of them singletons. The material sequenced was peripheral blood. The receptors stem from a man aged 50-60 years with active or convalescent COVID-19.

The gene calls are TRBV6-2 or TRBV6-3 and TRBJ2-7; 8 bases fit TRBD1. CDR1 and CDR2 (germline): MNHEY, SVGEGT. V was pared by 6 bases and J by 0 bases, with 10 bases of the junction left unmatched. The length of the CDR3 is 16 residues. The CDR3 DNA follows: TGTGCCAGCAGCTCGAGGACAGGGAAATTCTCCTACGAGCAGTACGTC. Protein: CASSSRTGKFSYEQYV.

This clone was observed once. CDR3 residues: CASSSKDRFFHNEQFF. CDR3 sequence (DNA): TGTGCCAGCAGCTCGAAAGACAGGTTCTTCCACAATGAGCAGTTCTTC. The J gene is TRBJ2-1, the V gene TRBV6-6; D might be TRBD1 (6 bases). The CDR3 totals 16 residues. Germline values: CDR1 MNHNY, CDR2 SVGAGI (reference sequence). Trimming shortened V by 6 bases and J by 5 bases, and 20 bases separated the two germline ends.

The V call is TRBV7-2, the J call TRBJ2-7; D gene uncertain. Per the germline V gene, CDR1 is SGHTA and CDR2 is FQGNSA. Trimming stripped 1 base from V and 0 bases from J, with 7 bases between. There are 14 residues in the CDR3. This CDR3 is CASSLDGSSYEQYF. The CDR3 bases are TGTGCCAGCAGCTTAGATGGCTCCTCCTACGAGCAGTACTTC.

V usage is TRBV9 and J usage is TRBJ1-1; tentatively, D is TRBD1 (6 bases). This CDR3 comprises 13 residues. V lost 3 bases, J lost 5 bases, and 11 bases lay in between. Per the germline V gene, CDR1 is SGDLS and CDR2 is YYNGEE. The CDR3 spells CASSAAGATEAFF. CDR3 bases: TGTGCCAGCAGCGCGGCAGGGGCTACTGAAGCTTTCTTT.

This clone was seen a few times. The V and J genes are TRBV7-2 and TRBJ1-6, with D maybe TRBD1 (5 bases). This CDR3 is 15 amino acids long. Germline V CDR1 and CDR2: SGHTA, FQGNSA. Trimming shortened V by 5 bases and J by 11 bases, and 19 bases separated the two germline ends. The DNA for the CDR3 is TGTGCCAGCAGCACATCGGGACTTAGCCAAACACCCCTCCACTTT. This translates into CASSTSGLSQTPLHF.

The V and J genes are TRBV11-2 and TRBJ1-1, with D perhaps TRBD1 (5 bases). V was trimmed by 5 bases and J by 2 bases, leaving 12 bases between them. The CDR3 is 14 amino acids. Germline lookup yields CDR1 SGHAT and CDR2 FQNNGV. CDR3 sequence: CASSRQIINTEAFF. DNA for the CDR3: TGTGCCAGCAGCCGACAGATTATTAACACTGAAGCTTTCTTT.

For the CDR3, the DNA is TGTGCCAGCAGCCTTTCAATAGCGGGAAACAGGTACGAGCAGTACTTC. This encodes CASSLSIAGNRYEQYF. The V and J genes are TRBV7-2 and TRBJ2-7, with TRBD2 identical over 8 bases. Germline assignment: CDR1 SGHTA and CDR2 FQGNSA. With V trimmed by 5 bases and J by 4 bases, 13 bases remained unmatched. The CDR3 is 16 residues long.

This clone was seen only a few times. The chain combines TRBV10-1 with TRBJ2-2; D remains unclear. Germline V gene sequence: CDR1 WNHNN, CDR2 SYGVQD (reference sequence). Between the trimmed V and J ends, which lost 0 bases and 3 bases, there was a span of 14 bases. There are 17 residues in the CDR3. The CDR3 region has the DNA TGCGCCAGCAGTGAGTCGTGGTGGCCAGAAGACACCGGGGAGCTGTTTTTT. It codes for CASSESWWPEDTGELFF.

The J gene is TRBJ2-1, the V gene TRBV19, with TRBD2 matching over 10 bases. After removal of 4 bases from V and 2 bases from J, the junction contained 2 bases not matched to a gene. The CDR3 contains 15 residues. Germline V gene sequence: CDR1 LNHDA, CDR2 SQIVND (reference sequence). The chain's CDR3 is CASSTSGRTYNEQFF. The CDR3 nucleotides read TGTGCCAGTAGTACTAGCGGGAGAACCTACAATGAGCAGTTCTTC. Full variable domain (outside the CDR3, taken from reference TRBV19 and TRBJ2-1): DGGITQSPKYLFRKEGQNVTLSCEQNLNHDAMYWYRQDPGQGLRLIYYSQIVNDFQKGDIAEGYSVSREKKESFPLTVTSAQKNPTAFYLCASSTSGRTYNEQFFGPGTRLTVL.

V is TRBV18 and J is TRBJ1-3; D not certain. There are 16 residues in the CDR3. Germline loops: CDR1 KGHSH, CDR2 LQKENI. V was shortened by 6 bases and J by 3 bases, with 18 bases between the two germline ends. The CDR3 loop is CASSQYRDDNGNTIYF. The CDR3 coding sequence is TGTGCCAGCTCGCAGTACAGAGACGATAATGGAAACACCATATATTTT.

The V call is TRBV7-2, the J call TRBJ2-5; possible D gene TRBD2, 6 bases. CDR1 and CDR2 from the germline V gene are SGHTA and FQGNSA. The germline V and J ends were trimmed by 3 bases and 5 bases, with 10 bases remaining between them. The CDR3 is 13 residues long. The CDR3 protein is CASSFPAGETQYF. The CDR3, as DNA: TGTGCCAGCAGCTTCCCGGCGGGGGAGACCCAGTACTTC.

This clone appeared a few times. The rearrangement joins TRBV25-1 to TRBJ2-1; 8 bases match TRBD1. J lost 4 bases, V lost 2 bases, and 7 bases had no gene match. Germline CDR1 reads MGHDK; CDR2 reads SYGVNS. CDR3 length equals 16 residues. This CDR3 is CASSEGETGVYNEQFF. The DNA of the CDR3 is TGTGCCAGCAGTGAAGGAGAGACAGGGGTTTACAATGAGCAGTTCTTC.

The chain couples TRBV3-1 (or the pseudogene TRBV3-2) to TRBJ1-6; 7 nucleotides match TRBD1. The V and J ends lost 7 bases and 7 bases, in that order; junction bases with no gene match: 1. The CDR3 consists of 12 residues. CDR1 is LGHDT and CDR2 is YNNKEL in the germline V gene (reference sequence). The DNA of the CDR3 is TGTGCCAGCAACAGGGGAAATTCACCCCTCCACTTT. This sequence encodes CASNRGNSPLHF.

This clone was seen a handful of times. J is TRBJ2-7 and V is TRBV18, with 9 bases that match TRBD1. The germline gives CDR1 KGHSH, CDR2 LQKENI. V lost 3 bases, J lost 7 bases, and 16 bases stayed unmatched. This CDR3 region has 17 residues. The CDR3 nucleotides read TGTGCCAGCTCACCGGCGACCCCGGGGACAGGGTTGAATGAGCAGTACTTC. Encoded protein: CASSPATPGTGLNEQYF. Full variable domain (outside the CDR3, taken from reference TRBV18 and TRBJ2-7): NAGVMQNPRHLVRRRGQEARLRCSPMKGHSHVYWYRQLPEEGLKFMVYLQKENIIDESGMPKERFSAEFPKEGPSILRIQQVVRGDSAAYFCASSPATPGTGLNEQYFGPGTRLTVT.

V gene TRBV3-1 (or the pseudogene TRBV3-2) combines with J gene TRBJ1-1; D is ambiguous. V was clipped by 8 bases and J by 1 base, with 8 bases between them. Germline-derived CDR1 and CDR2 are LGHDT and YNNKEL (reference sequence). CDR3 length: 12 amino acids. This CDR3 is CASLRQNTEAFF. The CDR3 DNA reads TGTGCCAGCCTGAGGCAGAACACTGAAGCTTTCTTT.

The chain has TRBV4-1 and TRBJ2-3; D may be TRBD2 (7 bases). The CDR3 length is 16 residues. V was shortened by 0 bases and J by 2 bases, with 12 bases between the two germline ends. Germline V gene sequence: CDR1 MGHRA, CDR2 YSYEKL. The chain's CDR3 is CASSQEGGADTDTQYF. As DNA, the CDR3 is TGCGCCAGCAGCCAAGAGGGGGGGGCCGACACAGATACGCAGTATTTT.

Concerning this clone: In the same sample, other DNA sequences code for this CDR3. V and J are TRBV9 and TRBJ2-1; 10 bases match TRBD2. Germline CDR1 is SGDLS and CDR2 is YYNGEE. The CDR3 contains 15 residues. J lost 4 bases, V lost 3 bases, and 4 bases had no gene match. Here the CDR3 DNA reads TGTGCCAGCAGCGCTAGCGGGAGAGGGTACAATGAGCAGTTCTTC. Translation gives CASSASGRGYNEQFF.

The chain joins TRBV4-1 to TRBJ2-2; 9 nucleotides agree with TRBD1. From germline, CDR1 is MGHRA and CDR2 YSYEKL. J gave up 4 bases and V 3 bases, and 9 bases lay outside the gene matches. This CDR3 is 17 amino acids long. As DNA, the CDR3 is TGCGCCAGCAGCCAGTCACCGGGACAGGGTTTCACCGGGGAGCTGTTTTTT. Translated: CASSQSPGQGFTGELFF.